This record looks at one TCR beta chain sequence and its context. TCRdb reprocessed the RACE reads with MiXCR, giving one entry per CDR3 protein. The data hold about 80,000 distinct CDR3 sequences, with around 9.3% observed a single time. The CDR3 contains 16 residues. The germline V gene has CDR1 MNHNY and CDR2 SVGAGI (reference sequence). With 7 bases removed from V and 1 base from J, the gap between germline ends came to 19 bases. These data belong to a study of human T cells and chemical hapten exposure. Time point of the sample: healthy volunteer bleed at 6 weeks. RNA extraction used unfractionated whole blood as the source of total RNA.

This chain links TRBV6-6 with TRBJ1-1; D not resolved. The sample taken for sequencing was whole blood. This clonotype was sampled from a female donor in good health. Some clones in this sample may be carry-over from other donors' samples. The CDR3 reads CASIPPRRLRNTEAFF. The CDR3 bases are TGTGCCAGCATCCCCCCCAGGCGGTTGAGGAACACTGAAGCTTTCTTT.